Sequencing of this T cell receptor beta chain was carried out in a study of CD8+CD57+ T cells in acquired aplastic anemia. It was patients with CD8+CD57+ cell expansion by flow cytometry who were chosen for sequencing. Prior therapy had not been administered to any patient at the time of blood sampling. J lost 5 bases, V lost 5 bases, and 3 bases had no gene match. Germline values: CDR1 SNHLY, CDR2 FYNNEI. This CDR3 is 14 amino acids long. According to the study, genomic DNA was the template for TCR beta VDJ and CDR3 profiling. One entry per CDR3 protein results from TCRdb running MiXCR on the reads. The data show just over 150,000 distinct CDR3 sequences, with 40% to 60% seen just once and 25% to 35% held by the top ten. This clonotype was recorded at least ten times.

The chain employs TRBV2 and TRBJ2-1, with 10 nucleotides matching TRBD2. The sequenced sample was sorted CD4+, CD8+, or CD8+CD57+ T cells (not recorded which) from PBMCs. This TCR was recovered from a human donor with aplastic anemia. CDR3 DNA sequence: TGTGCCAGCAGTCGGGGACTAGCGCACAATGAGCAGTTCTTC. Its protein product is CASSRGLAHNEQFF.